These T cell receptor beta chains were read from a single sample in a study of T-cell reconstitution after alpha-beta-depleted transplantation in children. Each CDR3 protein gets one entry after TCRdb re-called the PCR reads with MiXCR. The sample has around 670,000 distinct CDR3 sequences, around 13% seen once. The specimen was PBMCs, collected before TCRalphabeta/CD19-depleted stem cell transplant. The receptors were sampled from a girl aged 2-10 years with congenital amegakaryocytic thrombocytopenia, due to receive a stem cell transplant. Both conserved end residues are part of each CDR3. Fields, in order: J gene, CDR3 length, clone size, V gene, D gene, CDR3 DNA, CDR3 protein. D genes are given only for firm matches. Expanded clones get a size class; other rows say once, few or many, or leave the size out.

>TRBJ2-3|16|many|TRBV7-8|NA
TGTGCCAGCAGCTTAGTCGGCGGGACACGCACAGATACGCAGTATTTT
CASSLVGGTRTDTQYF
>TRBJ1-5|13|few|TRBV12-3/TRBV12-4|NA
TGTGCCAGCAGTTCAGACTTCAATCAGCCCCAGCATTTT
CASSSDFNQPQHF
>TRBJ2-1|17|few|TRBV5-6|TRBD2
TGTGCCAGCAGCCCACCGACTAGCCAAACTTTATACAATGAGCAGTTCTTC
CASSPPTSQTLYNEQFF
>TRBJ1-2|12|many|TRBV12-3/TRBV12-4|TRBD1
TGTGCCAGCAGGGGGGACAGGCCCGGCTACACCTTC
CASRGDRPGYTF
>TRBJ2-7|11|many|TRBV20-1|TRBD2
TGCAGCGGGATAGCGGGAGCCGAGCAGTACTTC
CSGIAGAEQYF
>TRBJ2-5|12|few|TRBV29-1|NA
TGCAGCGTGAATTCCAGGGGAGAGACCCAGTACTTC
CSVNSRGETQYF
>TRBJ1-2|15|NA|TRBV7-6|TRBD1
TGTGCCAGCAGCCCAACAACGGACAGGGTCGGAGGCTACACCTTC
CASSPTTDRVGGYTF
>TRBJ2-1|16|many|TRBV24-1|NA
TGTGCCACCAGTGACTCTAGCGCATCTTCTTACAATGAGCAGTTCTTC
CATSDSSASSYNEQFF
>TRBJ1-1|12|NA|TRBV30|NA
TGTGCCTGGGACGGAGGTTACACTGAAGCTTTCTTT
CAWDGGYTEAFF
>TRBJ2-3|15|NA|TRBV15|TRBD2
TGTGCCACCAGCAGGCAGCGGGAGGGCACAGATACGCAGTATTTT
CATSRQREGTDTQYF
>TRBJ2-3|16|many|TRBV12-3/TRBV12-4|NA
TGTGCCAGCAGACCCAGGACGGACTGGAGCACAGATACGCAGTATTTT
CASRPRTDWSTDTQYF
>TRBJ2-5|12|NA|TRBV10-3|NA
TGTGCCATCAGTGCGCCGAAAGAGACCCAGTACTTC
CAISAPKETQYF
>TRBJ2-7|15|few|TRBV5-1|TRBD2
TGCGCCAGCAGCTTCGCAGCGGGAGGGCCTGGTGAGCAGTACTTC
CASSFAAGGPGEQYF
>TRBJ2-3|15|many|TRBV20-1|TRBD2
TGCAGTGCTAGTGGGGCGGGAGGGCCTGCAGATACGCAGTATTTT
CSASGAGGPADTQYF
>TRBJ2-3|15|many|TRBV5-1|TRBD1
TGCGCCAGCAGCTCGGGGGACAGGGGCTTAGATACGCAGTATTTT
CASSSGDRGLDTQYF
>TRBJ2-5|14|NA|TRBV27|TRBD1
TGTGCCAGCGGGGGGACAGGGGCCGTTGAGACCCAGTACTTC
CASGGTGAVETQYF
>TRBJ2-2|12|few|TRBV19|NA
TGTGCCAGTAGTATCTTATCCGGGGAGCTGTTTTTT
CASSILSGELFF
>TRBJ1-2|13|few|TRBV9|TRBD1
TGTGCCAGCAGCGGACAGGGGGCTGGTGGCTACACCTTC
CASSGQGAGGYTF
>TRBJ2-1|13|many|TRBV11-2|NA
TGTGCCAGCAGCAAAACGGGGCGCGATGAGCAGTTCTTC
CASSKTGRDEQFF
>TRBJ2-7|11|NA|TRBV29-1|NA
TGCAGCGTTTTACGAGGCTACGAGCAGTACTTC
CSVLRGYEQYF
>TRBJ2-2|17|NA|TRBV10-2|NA
TGCGCCAGCAGACCTCCCGGACAAAAAGGGGACACCGGGGAGCTGTTTTTT
CASRPPGQKGDTGELFF
>TRBJ2-2|14|NA|TRBV20-1|TRBD1
TGCAGTGCTAGCGGGGACAGAAACACCGTGGAGCTGTTTTTT
CSASGDRNTVELFF
>TRBJ2-5|14|NA|TRBV6-2/TRBV6-3|NA
TGTGCCAGCAGTTACGGGGCTCCACAAGAGACCCAGTACTTC
CASSYGAPQETQYF
>TRBJ2-7|13|many|TRBV20-1|TRBD2
TGCAGTGCTGCGGCGGGAGGGTCCTACGAGCAGTACTTC
CSAAAGGSYEQYF
>TRBJ2-1|13|few|TRBV15|NA
TGTGCCACCAGCAGACCGCCCGAAAATGAGCAGTTCTTC
CATSRPPENEQFF
>TRBJ1-2|13|many|TRBV7-8|NA
TGTGCCAGCAGCTCGAGGCGGGTTTCTGGCTACACCTTC
CASSSRRVSGYTF
>TRBJ2-1|16|few|TRBV3-1|NA
TGTGCCAGCAGCCACCTACTCCGGGACTCTTTCAATGAGCAGTTCTTC
CASSHLLRDSFNEQFF
>TRBJ2-1|17|many|TRBV12-3/TRBV12-4|NA
TGTGCCAGCAGTTTAGGGCTAGCGCGTAGCTCCTACAATGAGCAGTTCTTC
CASSLGLARSSYNEQFF
>TRBJ2-7|14|many|TRBV10-3|TRBD2
TGTGCCATCAGTGAAGTAGCGGGGACCTACGAGCAGTACTTC
CAISEVAGTYEQYF
>TRBJ2-1|13|NA|TRBV27|NA
TGTGCCAGCAGTCCCACTACCTCCAATGAGCAGTTCTTC
CASSPTTSNEQFF
>TRBJ2-1|14|many|TRBV10-3|TRBD2
TGTGCCATCAGTCGAGCGGGAGACTACAATGAGCAGTTCTTC
CAISRAGDYNEQFF
>TRBJ2-1|18|many|TRBV6-5|NA
TGTGCCAGCAGTTCCGGCGACCAGAGGACTCTCCTATACAATGAGCAGTTCTTC
CASSSGDQRTLLYNEQFF
>TRBJ2-3|14|few|TRBV20-1|TRBD2
TGCAGTGCTAGAGATCACGGGAGGACAGATACGCAGTATTTT
CSARDHGRTDTQYF
>TRBJ2-7|16|NA|TRBV27|TRBD2
TGTGCCAGCAGTTTAGCTCCGGGACTACCAACCTACGAGCAGTACTTC
CASSLAPGLPTYEQYF
>TRBJ1-4|14|many|TRBV4-1|NA
TGCGCCAGCAGTACCGGGAACGAGGGTGAAAAACTGTTTTTT
CASSTGNEGEKLFF
>TRBJ1-2|13|many|TRBV10-3|NA
TGTGCCATCAGTGAGAACGAAATCTATGGCTACACCTTC
CAISENEIYGYTF
>TRBJ2-1|13|NA|TRBV27|NA
TGTGCCAGCCGTGCGGGACAAATCAATGAGCAGTTCTTC
CASRAGQINEQFF
>TRBJ2-7|13|many|TRBV2|TRBD1
TGTGCCAGCAGTTGGACAGGGAGCTACGAGCAGTACTTC
CASSWTGSYEQYF
>TRBJ2-2|13|many|TRBV10-2|NA
TGCGCCAGCAGTGACAGGGAGTCCGGGGAGCTGTTTTTT
CASSDRESGELFF
>TRBJ2-5|15|many|TRBV10-3|TRBD1
TGTGCCATCAGCGAGCACGGGACAGAACAAGAGACCCAGTACTTC
CAISEHGTEQETQYF
>TRBJ2-7|16|few|TRBV7-6|TRBD2
TGTGCCAGCAGCTTCACTGGGACTAGCGGGAGTGACGAGCAGTACTTC
CASSFTGTSGSDEQYF
>TRBJ2-3|14|few|TRBV7-2|NA
TGTGCCAGCGGCTGGGGAGCAGATGGAGATACGCAGTATTTT
CASGWGADGDTQYF
>TRBJ2-5|13|few|TRBV20-1|NA
TGCAGTGCCACCGGGACGACTAGGGAGACCCAGTACTTC
CSATGTTRETQYF
>TRBJ2-7|13|many|TRBV20-1|NA
TGCAGTGCTAGAGCCCCGGGACCCGCAGCTCAGTACTTC
CSARAPGPAAQYF
>TRBJ2-2|14|NA|TRBV3-1|NA
TGTGCCAGCAGCCAGTCTACAGGGACCGGGGAGCTGTTTTTT
CASSQSTGTGELFF
>TRBJ2-1|15|many|TRBV20-1|NA
TGCAGTGCTTTAAGCCGGGACGGAGAGTACAATGAGCAGTTCTTC
CSALSRDGEYNEQFF
>TRBJ2-1|18|many|TRBV20-1|TRBD2
TGCAGTGCTTCACCCCCTGGACTAGCGCGCTTATCCTACAATGAGCAGTTCTTC
CSASPPGLARLSYNEQFF
>TRBJ2-3|12|many|TRBV5-6|TRBD2
TGTGCCAGCAGCTCGGGAGGGGCGGCGCAGTATTTT
CASSSGGAAQYF
>TRBJ1-3|16|many|TRBV20-1|NA
TGCAGTGCTAGGGAGACAGACAGCCGCTCTGGAAACACCATATATTTT
CSARETDSRSGNTIYF
>TRBJ2-5|18|NA|TRBV5-1|TRBD2
TGCGCCAGCAGCCAGTCCTTTCTAGCGGGGGGTTACCAAGAGACCCAGTACTTC
CASSQSFLAGGYQETQYF
>TRBJ2-3|14|many|TRBV6-4|TRBD1
TGTGCCAGCAGCCCGGGACAGGCGGCAGATACGCAGTATTTT
CASSPGQAADTQYF
>TRBJ1-1|16|NA|TRBV25-1|NA
TGTGCCAGCAGTGAACTCGGCCGGCAGGGAGACACTGAAGCTTTCTTT
CASSELGRQGDTEAFF